This record concerns one T cell receptor (beta chain) sequence. These data originate in a study of identical twins. CDR3 size: 13 residues. V was shortened by 5 bases and J by 0 bases, with 7 bases between the two germline ends. TCRdb independently ran MiXCR on the 5' RACE reads; one entry per CDR3 protein. The table has under 900,000 distinct CDR3 sequences, 15% to 20% seen once. This sample was also put to use in a study of T cells expressing NK-cell markers.

The sequenced material came from PBMCs. The TCR originated in a woman aged 18-35 years in good health. The V gene is TRBV12-3 or TRBV12-4, the J gene TRBJ1-2, with D unresolved. The CDR3 loop is CASSTSANYGYTF. The CDR3 DNA sequence: TGTGCCAGCAGTACCTCAGCTAACTATGGCTACACCTTC.